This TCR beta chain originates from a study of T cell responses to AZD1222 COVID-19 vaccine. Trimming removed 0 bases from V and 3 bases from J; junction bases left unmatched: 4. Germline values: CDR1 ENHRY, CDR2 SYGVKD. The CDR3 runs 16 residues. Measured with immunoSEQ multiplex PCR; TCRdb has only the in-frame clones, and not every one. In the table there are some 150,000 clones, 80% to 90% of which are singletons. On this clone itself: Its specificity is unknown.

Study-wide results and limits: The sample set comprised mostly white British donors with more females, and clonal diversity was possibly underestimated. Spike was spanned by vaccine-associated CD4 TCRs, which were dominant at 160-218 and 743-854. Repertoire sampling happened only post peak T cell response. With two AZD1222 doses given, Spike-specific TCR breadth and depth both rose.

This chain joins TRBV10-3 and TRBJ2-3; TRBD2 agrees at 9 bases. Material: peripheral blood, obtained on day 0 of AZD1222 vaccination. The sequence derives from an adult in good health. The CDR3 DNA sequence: TGTGCCATCAGTGAGTCAAGCGGGGGGTCTACAGATACGCAGTATTTT. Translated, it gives CAISESSGGSTDTQYF.